The rows below give T cell receptor beta chains drawn from one sample of a study of shared clonotypes between healthy human individuals. The repertoire was sequenced with immunoSEQ multiplex PCR; TCRdb's copy has only in-frame clones and lacks some. The table records some 2.4 million clones, 90% to 95% of them present only once. Sample: naive CD4+ T cells from PBMCs. These receptors were obtained from a young man in good health. Some clones in this sample may be carry-over from other donors' samples. Each CDR3 is given with its conserved first and last residue.

v_gene: TRBV30; j_gene: TRBJ1-1; CDR3aa: CAWSRQGNTEAFF
v_gene: TRBV5-4; j_gene: TRBJ2-1; CDR3aa: CASSLPGLAGNEQFF
v_gene: TRBV28; j_gene: TRBJ1-5; CDR3aa: CASSLHQPQHF
v_gene: TRBV11-3; j_gene: TRBJ2-5; CDR3aa: CASSPQGAGGETQYF
v_gene: TRBV5-1; j_gene: TRBJ2-5; CDR3aa: CASSPGSTQETQYF
v_gene: TRBV2; j_gene: TRBJ1-5; CDR3aa: CASRQTPKPGQGILQPQHF
v_gene: TRBV6-1; j_gene: TRBJ2-7; CDR3aa: CASSAIRYEQYF
v_gene: TRBV4-3; j_gene: TRBJ1-2; CDR3aa: CASSPEGARDYGYTF
v_gene: TRBV19; j_gene: TRBJ1-3; CDR3aa: CASSIPGSRSGNTIYF
v_gene: TRBV29-1; j_gene: TRBJ2-5; CDR3aa: CSVEGSGKETQYF
v_gene: TRBV28; j_gene: TRBJ1-2; CDR3aa: CASSLSGGQVYTF
v_gene: TRBV21-1; j_gene: TRBJ2-7; CDR3aa: CASTTGREIAGGPFYEQYF
v_gene: TRBV7-2; j_gene: TRBJ2-7; CDR3aa: CASSLLGTSGYEQYF
v_gene: TRBV5-1; j_gene: TRBJ1-1; CDR3aa: CASSFAGTRDTEAFF
v_gene: TRBV6-9; j_gene: TRBJ1-1; CDR3aa: CALLTRTGATEAFF
v_gene: TRBV6-5; j_gene: TRBJ2-1; CDR3aa: CASSQDRPTYNEQFF
v_gene: TRBV23-1; j_gene: TRBJ1-1; CDR3aa: CASSQSRRTNTEAFF
v_gene: TRBV2; j_gene: TRBJ2-7; CDR3aa: CASRGGAAPYEQYF
v_gene: TRBV4-1; j_gene: TRBJ2-3; CDR3aa: CASSQELAGTTDTQYF
v_gene: TRBV5-1; j_gene: TRBJ1-1; CDR3aa: CASSLARQGGTEAFF
v_gene: TRBV28; j_gene: TRBJ2-2; CDR3aa: CASSPPGLTTGELFF
v_gene: TRBV5-1; j_gene: TRBJ2-3; CDR3aa: CASGTGVPLDTQYF
v_gene: TRBV6-1; j_gene: TRBJ1-5; CDR3aa: CASSEAFDRREHF
v_gene: TRBV10-3; j_gene: TRBJ2-7; CDR3aa: CAISDNYEQYF
v_gene: TRBV15; j_gene: TRBJ2-7; CDR3aa: CATSMETSAYYEQYF
v_gene: TRBV9; j_gene: TRBJ1-5; CDR3aa: CASSAHGGNQPQHF
v_gene: TRBV7-6; j_gene: TRBJ2-2; CDR3aa: CASSFQRAGTGELFF
v_gene: TRBV5-1; j_gene: TRBJ1-2; CDR3aa: CASSQRQNYGYTF
v_gene: TRBV15; j_gene: TRBJ1-1; CDR3aa: CATSQDRGRTEAFF
v_gene: TRBV4-3; j_gene: TRBJ2-5; CDR3aa: CASSQLAGGETQYF
v_gene: TRBV5-6; j_gene: TRBJ2-7; CDR3aa: CASSMRAPGMYEQYF
v_gene: TRBV11-2; j_gene: TRBJ1-1; CDR3aa: CASSLSSLMNTEAFF
v_gene: TRBV28; j_gene: TRBJ1-5; CDR3aa: CASSLRETNQPQHF
v_gene: TRBV5-4; j_gene: TRBJ2-7; CDR3aa: CASSFSGERREQYF
v_gene: TRBV7-3; j_gene: TRBJ1-5; CDR3aa: CASSSGGAGTNPQHF
v_gene: TRBV18; j_gene: TRBJ1-1; CDR3aa: CASSPGTGNTEAFF
v_gene: TRBV9; j_gene: TRBJ1-5; CDR3aa: CASSVDALGQPQHF
v_gene: TRBV28; j_gene: TRBJ2-1; CDR3aa: CASNLRAYNEQFF
v_gene: TRBV6-6; j_gene: TRBJ2-5; CDR3aa: CASRSGLAGETQYF
v_gene: TRBV5-1; j_gene: TRBJ2-7; CDR3aa: CASSWGPLGAAYEQYF
v_gene: TRBV28; j_gene: TRBJ1-5; CDR3aa: CASSGQSHQPQHF
v_gene: TRBV25-1; j_gene: TRBJ2-1; CDR3aa: CASSELAGVYEQFF
v_gene: TRBV6-6; j_gene: TRBJ1-1; CDR3aa: CASSRQGSGDTEAFF
v_gene: TRBV11-2; j_gene: TRBJ1-1; CDR3aa: CASSLAAAYTEAFF